Listed below are T cell receptor beta chains from one sample, sequenced in a study of T cell clones after liver transplantation. The protocol was immunoSEQ multiplex PCR, while the TCRdb copy is restricted to in-frame clones and leaves out a portion. In the table there are approximately 100,000 clones, 75% to 85% of which are singletons. The sequences come from CD4+ T cells from blood, collected before liver transplant. All receptors derive from a human donor who received a liver transplant. CDR3s include the opening cysteine and the closing phenylalanine or tryptophan. The order of the fields is V gene, CDR3 protein.

V gene: TRBV11-2; CDR3 protein: CASSLGVGGTRRETQYF
V gene: TRBV11-2; CDR3 protein: CASSFTLADTQYF
V gene: TRBV7-6; CDR3 protein: CASSLGQGAYEQYF
V gene: TRBV27; CDR3 protein: CASRPYAGQGRTGELFF
V gene: TRBV19; CDR3 protein: CASIPDRPTEAFF
V gene: TRBV5-6; CDR3 protein: CASSLGQGVPGELFF
V gene: TRBV6-5; CDR3 protein: CASSYRTGKQYF
V gene: TRBV7-2; CDR3 protein: CASSLFGKSVTDTQYF
V gene: TRBV5-4; CDR3 protein: CASSPRGLGQFYEQYF
V gene: TRBV5-1; CDR3 protein: CASSGGQRETQYF
V gene: TRBV11-2; CDR3 protein: CASSARGSSYNSPLHF
V gene: TRBV18; CDR3 protein: CASSPDLYNEQFF
V gene: TRBV7-6; CDR3 protein: CASSLGTGEQETQYF
V gene: TRBV19; CDR3 protein: CASSILGQPQHF
V gene: TRBV4-2; CDR3 protein: CASSQDPSRGPLNEKLFF
V gene: TRBV6-5; CDR3 protein: CASSYLQDRTYNEQFF
V gene: TRBV2; CDR3 protein: CASSAGPGGSYEQYF
V gene: TRBV2; CDR3 protein: CASSDRGFSNQPQHF
V gene: TRBV7-9; CDR3 protein: CASSLDRDRVYGYTF
V gene: TRBV5-1; CDR3 protein: CASSNGQGLYGYTF
V gene: TRBV12-5; CDR3 protein: CASGRDGSTDTQYF
V gene: TRBV6-1; CDR3 protein: CASSEHLEQPQHF
V gene: TRBV19; CDR3 protein: CASSTRETYNEQFF
V gene: TRBV10-3; CDR3 protein: CAISEAGRNTIYF
V gene: TRBV28; CDR3 protein: CASSFMRLLVYEQFF
V gene: TRBV2; CDR3 protein: CASAFQPTFPYEQYF
V gene: TRBV5-1; CDR3 protein: CASSFVAGALAEQFF
V gene: TRBV5-1; CDR3 protein: CASSLLQRPTNYGYTF
V gene: TRBV7-2; CDR3 protein: CASSYTMGQGKAQHF